One and the same sample provided the 22 T cell receptor beta chains below, sequenced in a study of blood T cell repertoires in COVID-19. Only in-frame clones appear in the TCRdb table, and some are missing; sequencing was by immunoSEQ multiplex PCR. The sample has 300,000 to 450,000 clones, roughly 90% seen once. The specimen sequenced was peripheral blood. The source of these receptors is a woman aged 60-75 years with COVID-19, enrolled during active disease.

CDR3 in DNA: TGTGCCAGCAGCCCAGGCGAAGCACGGAACACTGAAGCTTTCTTT. Its protein is CASSPGEARNTEAFF. The V gene is TRBV28, the J gene TRBJ1-1; D remains unclear. Trimming pared 6 bases from V and 1 base from J, leaving 15 bases between. From germline, CDR1 is MDHEN and CDR2 SYDVKM. The CDR3 has 15 amino acids.

The chain has TRBV5-8 and TRBJ1-5; D might be TRBD1 (5 bases). The ends were cut back, 0 bases at V and 1 base at J, with 8 bases in the middle. The V gene's germline CDR1 is SGHTS and CDR2 YDEGEE. The length of the CDR3 is 15 residues. The CDR3 DNA reads TGTGCCAGCAGCTTGGACAGGTCGAGCAATCAGCCCCAGCATTTT. This gives the protein CASSLDRSSNQPQHF.

The chain recombines TRBV7-3 with TRBJ2-7, with D possibly matching TRBD2 (5 bases). CDR3 length: 14 amino acids. The V and J ends lost 5 bases and 2 bases respectively, with 13 bases between them. CDR1 SGHTA and CDR2 FQGTGA come from the germline V gene. This CDR3 is CASSPAGFTYEQYF. The CDR3 DNA follows: TGTGCCAGCAGCCCGGCGGGTTTTACCTACGAGCAGTACTTC. The whole variable domain, filled in from reference TRBV7-3 and TRBJ2-7, reads GAGVSQTPSNKVTEKGKYVELRCDPISGHTALYWYRQSLGQGPEFLIYFQGTGAADDSGLPNDRFFAVRPEGSVSTLKIQRTERGDSAVYLCASSPAGFTYEQYFGPGTRLTVT.

This chain uses TRBV5-4 with TRBJ1-1, with D possibly matching TRBD1 (6 bases). The V gene's germline CDR1 is SGHNT and CDR2 YYREEE (reference sequence). The CDR3 is 15 amino acids. Trimming took off 4 bases at V and 2 bases at J, with 15 bases between the two ends. In DNA form, the CDR3 reads TGTGCCAGCAGCACGCGGACAGAACGAAACACTGAAGCTTTCTTT. It specifies CASSTRTERNTEAFF.

The V gene is TRBV2, the J gene TRBJ2-5, with D possibly matching TRBD1 (5 bases). The CDR3 runs to 14 residues. Per germline, CDR1 SNHLY and CDR2 FYNNEI. Trimming stripped 5 bases from V and 5 bases from J, with 15 bases between. As DNA, the CDR3 is TGTGCCAGCAGTCAAGGGGCGAGTAGGGAGACCCAGTACTTC. This gives the protein CASSQGASRETQYF.

The chain has TRBV7-8 and TRBJ2-7; tentative D call: TRBD1 (6 bases). The germline V and J ends were trimmed by 4 bases and 2 bases, with 12 bases remaining between them. This CDR3 has 14 residues. Germline CDR1 and CDR2: SGHVS and FQNEAQ. The DNA for the CDR3 is TGTGCCAGCAGCTCTTGGGGGACAACCTACGAGCAGTACTTC. Protein sequence: CASSSWGTTYEQYF.

The chain couples TRBV5-1 to TRBJ2-1; D is possibly TRBD2 (7 bases). The V gene's germline CDR1 is SGHRS and CDR2 YFSETQ. This CDR3 has 15 residues. With 3 bases removed from V and 5 bases from J, the gap between germline ends came to 15 bases. In nucleotides, the CDR3 is TGCGCCAGCAGCTCCTCCGGGGGGCGGCACAATGAGCAGTTCTTC. Encoded protein: CASSSSGGRHNEQFF.

This chain joins TRBV6-5 and TRBJ1-1, with D perhaps matching TRBD1 (6 bases). The CDR3 consists of 13 residues. From germline, CDR1 is MNHEY and CDR2 SVGAGI. Trimming cost V 7 bases and J 6 bases, with 15 bases left between them. Here the CDR3 reads CASNSVQGPEAFF. For the CDR3, the DNA is TGTGCCAGCAATTCAGTACAGGGACCTGAAGCTTTCTTT.

This chain's CDR3 is CASSDYYIDHGYTF. In DNA form, the CDR3 reads TGCGCCAGCAGTGATTACTACATAGACCATGGCTACACCTTC. The V gene is TRBV10-2, the J gene TRBJ1-2; the D is unclear. CDR1 and CDR2 (germline): WSHSY, SAAADI. CDR3 size: 14 residues. The V gene lost 3 bases and the J gene lost 6 bases, with 14 bases spanning the gap.

This clone occurred once. The CDR3 sequence: CATSDFGTSGSYEQYF. The CDR3 DNA is TGTGCCACCAGTGATTTCGGGACTAGCGGTTCCTACGAGCAGTACTTC. The genes are TRBV24-1 and TRBJ2-7, with 11 bases identical to TRBD2. V gave up 1 base and J gave up 1 base; unmatched junction bases: 2. This CDR3 is built from 16 residues. The V gene's germline CDR1 is KGHDR and CDR2 SFDVKD.

The chain combines TRBV27 with TRBJ1-4; 7 bases line up with TRBD1. The CDR3 runs 14 residues. Germline CDR1 is MNHEY and CDR2 is SMNVEV (reference sequence). Trimming at V came to 5 bases and at J to 6 bases, leaving 6 bases not matched to a gene. The chain's CDR3 is CASSLWQGDEKLFF. CDR3 nucleotide sequence: TGTGCCAGCAGTCTGTGGCAGGGGGATGAAAAACTGTTTTTT.

The count of this clone is one. V gene TRBV11-2 combines with J gene TRBJ1-2, with 8 bases matching TRBD1. There are 13 residues in the CDR3. Germline CDR1 is SGHAT and CDR2 is FQNNGV. Germline trimming cut 5 bases from V and 8 bases from J; bases unmatched to any gene: 7. The DNA of the CDR3 is TGTGCCAGCAGCCGCAACAGGGGGGAGGGCTACACCTTC. It translates to CASSRNRGEGYTF.

The genes are TRBV19 and TRBJ2-5, with D maybe TRBD1 (6 bases). V was pared by 7 bases and J by 5 bases, with 20 bases between. Germline CDR1 is LNHDA and CDR2 is SQIVND (reference sequence). The CDR3 contains 15 residues. CDR3 in amino acids: CASTVTGPSRETQYF. The CDR3, as DNA: TGTGCCAGTACCGTAACAGGGCCCTCCCGGGAGACCCAGTACTTC.

The chain employs TRBV12-5 and TRBJ1-6, with D possibly being TRBD1 (5 bases). The CDR3 is 15 residues long. CDR1 is LGHNT and CDR2 is FRNRAP in the germline V gene. Trimming left V 7 bases short and J 6 bases short, with 16 bases between. This chain's CDR3 is CASAYSGTGNSPLHF. CDR3 bases: TGTGCTAGTGCCTACTCCGGGACTGGTAATTCACCCCTCCACTTT.

Written as DNA, the CDR3 is TGTGCCAGCAGCCAAGACCCCCGTTGGGGGGCGAACACCGGGGAGCTGTTTTTT. The encoded protein is CASSQDPRWGANTGELFF. V gene TRBV4-2 combines with J gene TRBJ2-2; possible D gene TRBD2, 6 bases. CDR1 LGHNA and CDR2 YNFKEQ come from the germline V gene. Trimming took 0 bases from V and 0 from J, leaving 14 bases between them. The CDR3 spans 18 residues.

The rearrangement links TRBV13 to TRBJ2-3, with 10 bases identical to TRBD1. Per the germline V gene, CDR1 is PRHDT and CDR2 is FYEKMQ (reference sequence). The trim removed 5 bases at V and 8 bases at J, leaving 7 bases unmatched. CDR3 size: 14 residues. CDR3 sequence (DNA): TGTGCCAGCAGCCTAAGACAGGGGGCAGTTACGCAGTATTTT. As protein: CASSLRQGAVTQYF.

V usage is TRBV5-6 and J usage is TRBJ1-2, with D possibly matching TRBD1 (5 bases). The CDR3 loop spans 16 amino acids. V dropped 1 base and J dropped 8 bases, with 21 bases sitting between them. Germline V gene sequence: CDR1 SGHDT, CDR2 YYEEEE. CDR3 in DNA: TGTGCCAGCAGCTTGAACCCCGGGGGGAAGGTAGGAGGCTACACCTTC. Translated: CASSLNPGGKVGGYTF.

V usage is TRBV10-1 and J usage is TRBJ1-1; D is unclear. The V end lost 5 bases, the J end lost 7 bases, and 14 bases lay between the germline ends. The CDR3 loop spans 13 amino acids. Germline loops: CDR1 WNHNN, CDR2 SYGVQD (reference sequence). For the CDR3, the DNA is TGCGCCAGCAGTCCTCCAGGAAGAAGTGAAGCTTTCTTT. This codes for CASSPPGRSEAFF.

The chain links TRBV18 to TRBJ1-1, with a possible D match to TRBD1 (6 bases). Trimming left V 3 bases short and J 0 bases short, with 8 bases between. The CDR3 is 14 amino acids. Germline CDR1 KGHSH, CDR2 LQKENI. The CDR3 nucleotides read TGTGCCAGCTCACCCGCAGGGGTGAACACTGAAGCTTTCTTT. As protein: CASSPAGVNTEAFF. Variable domain in full (rest from reference TRBV18 and TRBJ1-1): NAGVMQNPRHLVRRRGQEARLRCSPMKGHSHVYWYRQLPEEGLKFMVYLQKENIIDESGMPKERFSAEFPKEGPSILRIQQVVRGDSAAYFCASSPAGVNTEAFFGQGTRLTVV.

CDR3 amino acids: CASSHRGLNTEAFF. The CDR3, as DNA: TGTGCCAGTAGTCACAGGGGGCTAAACACTGAAGCTTTCTTT. The V call is TRBV19, the J call TRBJ1-1, with 9 bases identical to TRBD1. The CDR3 contains 14 residues. J lost 2 bases, V lost 5 bases, and 3 bases had no gene match. Germline CDR1 is LNHDA and CDR2 is SQIVND (reference sequence).

The chain combines TRBV6-5 with TRBJ1-5; the D gene is possibly TRBD1 (5 bases). V lost 5 bases to trimming and J lost 15 bases, with 17 bases between them. CDR1 is MNHEY, CDR2 SVGAGI, per germline. The CDR3 runs 12 residues. The CDR3: CASSPQGHRWHF. CDR3 coding DNA: TGTGCCAGCAGTCCGCAGGGCCACAGATGGCATTTT.

The chain links TRBV28 to TRBJ1-2, with a possible D match to TRBD1 (5 bases). The ends were cut back, 6 bases at V and 4 bases at J, with 12 bases in the middle. Germline lookup yields CDR1 MDHEN and CDR2 SYDVKM. This CDR3 has 13 amino acids. The CDR3 DNA reads as TGTGCCAGCAGCATACAGGCCGCCTATGGCTACACCTTC. Its protein product is CASSIQAAYGYTF.